These 30 T cell receptor beta chains were all obtained from the same sample, sequenced in a study of cytomegalovirus exposure and HLA in healthy donors. The table came from immunoSEQ multiplex PCR; TCRdb's copy has only in-frame clones and leaves some out. Among about 180,000 clones, about 85% were seen once, and the ten largest hold 16%. The sequenced sample was PBMCs. These TCRs come from a man aged 18 to 30 in good health and CMV-seropositive.

This clone was recorded once. This chain connects TRBV5-1 to TRBJ1-2; D might be TRBD1 (6 bases). The V end lost 4 bases, the J end lost 8 bases, and 27 bases lay between the germline ends. Per germline, CDR1 SGHRS and CDR2 YFSETQ. This CDR3 is built from 17 residues. The CDR3: CASSLGGLQGLTGGYTF. DNA of the CDR3: TGCGCCAGCAGCCTGGGGGGTCTACAGGGTCTGACGGGAGGCTACACCTTC.

The chain links TRBV6-5 to TRBJ1-2; 8 positions match TRBD1. The CDR3 has 14 residues. Germline loops: CDR1 MNHEY, CDR2 SVGAGI. Unmatched junction bases numbered 8, after V lost 5 bases and J lost 6 bases. In nucleotides, the CDR3 is TGTGCCAGCAGTATTGACAGGGGATGGGATGGCTACACCTTC. Its translation: CASSIDRGWDGYTF.

The gene calls are TRBV28 and TRBJ2-5, with 8 bases matching TRBD1. The germline CDR1 and CDR2 sequences are MDHEN and SYDVKM. CDR3 length equals 14 residues. The J segment lost 6 bases and the V segment lost 5 bases, leaving 8 bases of the junction unmatched. The DNA of the CDR3 is TGTGCCAGCAGTACAGGGGGTGAGCGGAAGACCCAGTACTTC. Translating it yields CASSTGGERKTQYF.

V and J are TRBV6-1 and TRBJ2-7, with D maybe TRBD2 (6 bases). The CDR3 spans 14 residues. Between the trimmed V and J ends, which lost 0 bases and 0 bases, there was a span of 6 bases. In germline, CDR1 is MNHNS, CDR2 SASEGT. This chain's CDR3 is CASSEAGGSYEQYF. As DNA, the CDR3 is TGTGCCAGCAGTGAAGCCGGGGGCTCCTACGAGCAGTACTTC.

V is TRBV6-1 and J is TRBJ2-3; 11 bases are shared with TRBD2. This CDR3 has 16 residues. The V gene's germline CDR1 is MNHNS and CDR2 SASEGT. Trimming cost V 2 bases and J 6 bases; bases outside gene matches: 7. The CDR3 region is CASSEKLAGVSDTQYF. The DNA of the CDR3 is TGTGCCAGCAGTGAAAAACTAGCGGGAGTATCGGATACGCAGTATTTT.

This chain joins TRBV28 and TRBJ2-5, with a weak D call TRBD1 (6 bases). Germline V lookup: CDR1 MDHEN, CDR2 SYDVKM. Trimming left V 6 bases short and J 0 bases short, with 17 bases between. This CDR3 is 16 amino acids long. The CDR3 DNA sequence: TGTGCCAGCAGCCAATGGGGGCGACGGAACCAAGAGACCCAGTACTTC. Its translation: CASSQWGRRNQETQYF.

This CDR3 reads CSVRVSGGNQPQHF. The DNA for the CDR3 is TGCAGCGTTCGGGTTTCAGGGGGTAATCAGCCCCAGCATTTT. The chain has TRBV29-1 and TRBJ1-5; 7 bases align to TRBD1. V trimming: 5 bases; J trimming: 4 bases; junction bases outside the gene matches: 8. The CDR3 runs to 14 residues. From germline, CDR1 is SQVTM and CDR2 ANQGSEA.

The chain joins TRBV28 to TRBJ2-5; 7 bases map to TRBD2. Trimming at V came to 3 bases and at J to 0 bases, leaving 4 bases not matched to a gene. CDR3 size: 15 residues. Germline V gene lookup returns CDR1 MDHEN and CDR2 SYDVKM. This CDR3 is CASSFLRGDQETQYF. The DNA of the CDR3 is TGTGCCAGCAGTTTTCTACGGGGGGACCAAGAGACCCAGTACTTC.

This clone has more than one count but fewer than ten. The chain uses TRBV30 and TRBJ1-1; 7 positions agree with TRBD1. J gave up 8 bases and V 3 bases, and 3 bases lay outside the gene matches. CDR1 and CDR2 (germline): GTSNPN, SVGIG (reference sequence). This CDR3 is built from 11 residues. CDR3 region: CAWSDRVEAFF. CDR3 nucleotide sequence: TGTGCCTGGAGCGACAGGGTGGAAGCTTTCTTT.

The gene calls are TRBV28 and TRBJ2-5, with D possibly matching TRBD2 (5 bases). Trimming removed 2 bases at V and 5 bases at J, with 9 bases between. From germline, CDR1 is MDHEN and CDR2 SYDVKM. CDR3 length equals 13 residues. CDR3 sequence reads: CASSLEGAETQYF. In DNA, the CDR3 is TGTGCCAGCAGTTTAGAGGGCGCGGAGACCCAGTACTTC.

This sequence joins TRBV30 and TRBJ2-6; 7 nucleotides match TRBD2. The CDR3 consists of 17 residues. V lost 0 bases, J lost 0 bases, and 5 bases stayed unmatched. Germline V lookup: CDR1 GTSNPN, CDR2 SVGIG (reference sequence). CDR3 nucleotides: TGTGCCTGGAGTGTCACAGCGGGGCTCTCTGGGGCCAACGTCCTGACTTTC. Its protein product is CAWSVTAGLSGANVLTF.

Points on this clone: Other DNA sequences in this specimen translate into the identical CDR3. The chain links TRBV7-2 to TRBJ1-1; D is undetermined. The CDR3 covers 14 residues. Germline V gives CDR1 SGHTA, CDR2 FQGNSA. Trimming cost V 3 bases and J 1 base, with 9 bases left between them. CDR3 region: CASSFFSGNTEAFF. CDR3 nucleotide sequence: TGTGCCAGCAGCTTCTTCTCAGGGAACACTGAAGCTTTCTTT. The full variable domain, with the rest looked up from reference TRBV7-2 and TRBJ1-1, is GAGVSQSPSNKVTEKGKDVELRCDPISGHTALYWYRQSLGQGLEFLIYFQGNSAPDKSGLPSDRFSAERTGGSVSTLTIQRTQQEDSAVYLCASSFFSGNTEAFFGQGTRLTVV.

The gene calls are TRBV7-9 and TRBJ2-2; 11 bases match TRBD2. This CDR3 has 17 residues. The V gene end was trimmed by 5 bases and the J gene end by 0 bases; junction bases not matched to a gene: 5. In germline, CDR1 is SEHNR, CDR2 FQNEAQ (reference sequence). Here the CDR3 DNA reads TGTGCCAGCAGCGGGGGACTAGCGGTTTCGAACACCGGGGAGCTGTTTTTT. Protein: CASSGGLAVSNTGELFF.

This sequence joins TRBV12-5 and TRBJ2-1, with a possible D match to TRBD1 (6 bases). The CDR3 loop spans 11 amino acids. Germline-derived CDR1 and CDR2 are LGHNT and FRNRAP. Trimming took off 3 bases at V and 9 bases at J, with 6 bases between the two ends. The CDR3 sequence: CASGLGGEQFF. In DNA, the CDR3 is TGTGCTAGTGGTTTAGGGGGTGAGCAGTTCTTC.

The chain is built from TRBV10-2 and TRBJ1-2, with a tentative D call TRBD1 (6 bases). Germline values: CDR1 WSHSY, CDR2 SAAADI. V lost 3 bases and J 5 bases, leaving 7 bases between the germline ends. The length of the CDR3 is 12 residues. This CDR3 reads CASSERGYGYTF. CDR3 bases: TGCGCCAGCAGTGAAAGGGGGTATGGCTACACCTTC.

This chain links TRBV7-9 with TRBJ2-3; TRBD2 agrees at 8 bases. Trimming cost V 5 bases and J 6 bases; bases outside gene matches: 7. The CDR3 sequence is 14 residues long. Germline lookup yields CDR1 SEHNR and CDR2 FQNEAQ (reference sequence). The CDR3 sequence is CASSRDSGGDTQYF. CDR3 sequence (DNA): TGTGCCAGCAGCCGGGACTCGGGAGGGGATACGCAGTATTTT.

The chain uses TRBV25-1 and TRBJ2-7, with 7 nucleotides matching TRBD2. The CDR3 is 14 amino acids. Germline V gene data show CDR1 as MGHDK and CDR2 as SYGVNS. The V gene end was trimmed by 4 bases and the J gene end by 3 bases; junction bases not matched to a gene: 6. CDR3 region: CASSVKREVYEQYF. The CDR3 coding sequence is TGTGCCAGCAGTGTAAAACGGGAGGTCTACGAGCAGTACTTC.

The chain uses TRBV5-8 and TRBJ1-3; D ambiguous. This CDR3 spans 14 amino acids. Trimming removed 4 bases at V and 0 bases at J, with 8 bases between. Germline loops: CDR1 SGHTS, CDR2 YDEGEE. As DNA, the CDR3 is TGTGCCAGCAGCACCCTAGGCTCTGGAAACACCATATATTTT. Its protein is CASSTLGSGNTIYF.

The V call is TRBV5-1, the J call TRBJ2-3; 8 positions agree with TRBD2. Trimming removed 2 bases from V and 6 bases from J; junction bases left unmatched: 5. CDR1 is SGHRS and CDR2 is YFSETQ in the germline V gene. CDR3 length equals 14 residues. The CDR3 sequence is CASSLKSSGDTQYF. The CDR3 coding sequence is TGCGCCAGCAGCTTAAAGTCTAGCGGGGATACGCAGTATTTT.

The chain is built from TRBV28 and TRBJ2-1; TRBD2 matches 7 bases. CDR1 and CDR2 (germline): MDHEN, SYDVKM. V lost 4 bases, J lost 5 bases, and 8 bases stayed unmatched. The CDR3 contains 15 residues. The CDR3 protein is CASSSSSGYNNEQFF. The CDR3 nucleotides are TGTGCCAGCAGTTCGTCTAGCGGCTACAACAATGAGCAGTTCTTC.

This sequence joins TRBV2 and TRBJ1-6; 7 nucleotides match TRBD1. Losses at the gene ends were 4 bases for V and 0 bases for J; bases not matched to a gene: 6. This CDR3 is built from 17 residues. From germline, CDR1 is SNHLY and CDR2 FYNNEI. CDR3: CASSVGDRSSYNSPLHF. The DNA for the CDR3 is TGTGCCAGCAGTGTGGGGGACAGAAGCTCCTATAATTCACCCCTCCACTTT.

CDR3 in amino acids: CAWRSGGDYGYTF. CDR3 in DNA: TGTGCCTGGAGATCAGGGGGCGACTATGGCTACACCTTC. The rearrangement links TRBV30 to TRBJ1-2, with 8 bases matching TRBD1. The germline CDR1 and CDR2 sequences are GTSNPN and SVGIG (reference sequence). V shed 3 bases, J shed 3 bases, and the junction held 3 bases outside the gene matches. The CDR3 has 13 amino acids.

The chain employs TRBV28 and TRBJ2-3, with 9 bases fitting TRBD2. This CDR3 contains 16 residues. The V segment lost 6 bases and the J segment 2 bases; nucleotides outside the gene matches: 9. Germline V gene data show CDR1 as MDHEN and CDR2 as SYDVKM. The CDR3 sequence is CASSQGGGGATDTQYF. As DNA, the CDR3 is TGTGCCAGCAGCCAAGGTGGCGGGGGGGCCACAGATACGCAGTATTTT.

The chain joins TRBV7-2 to TRBJ2-1; 10 nucleotides agree with TRBD1. In germline, CDR1 is SGHTA, CDR2 FQGNSA. With 2 bases clipped from V and 6 bases from J, the junction kept 7 bases outside the gene matches. The CDR3 runs 16 residues. The CDR3 sequence: CASSLYVRTGGNEQFF. The CDR3 coding sequence is TGTGCCAGCAGCTTATATGTTAGGACAGGGGGCAATGAGCAGTTCTTC.

The V call is TRBV7-9, the J call TRBJ2-2; tentative D call: TRBD2 (5 bases). Germline V gene sequence: CDR1 SEHNR, CDR2 FQNEAQ (reference sequence). The CDR3 is 13 amino acids. V was pared by 3 bases and J by 9 bases, with 11 bases between. The CDR3 DNA reads as TGTGCCAGCAGCTTCCGAGGGCGCCGGGAGCTGTTTTTT. Its protein is CASSFRGRRELFF.

The J gene is TRBJ2-7, the V gene TRBV2, with TRBD2 identical over 8 bases. The CDR3 contains 15 residues. Germline V CDR1 and CDR2: SNHLY, FYNNEI. The ends lost 5 bases at V and 2 bases at J; junction bases unmatched: 8. The CDR3 reads CASSQRENGAYEQYF. For the CDR3, the DNA is TGTGCCAGCAGTCAGCGGGAGAACGGGGCCTACGAGCAGTACTTC.

This chain links TRBV30 with TRBJ2-2, with TRBD1 matching 7 bases. Germline CDR1 is GTSNPN and CDR2 is SVGIG (reference sequence). J was trimmed by 8 bases and V by 1 base; bases with no gene match: 4. The CDR3 spans 13 residues. CDR3 DNA: TGTGCCTGGAGTGGGACAGGAAGAGGGGAGCTGTTTTTT. Residues: CAWSGTGRGELFF.

This clone was detected a few times. The chain links TRBV7-6 to TRBJ2-7; 12 bases are shared with TRBD2. The CDR3 consists of 14 residues. Germline V lookup: CDR1 SGHVS, CDR2 FNYEAQ. V lost 5 bases and J lost 4; bases outside the gene matches: 3. CDR3 DNA sequence: TGTGCCAGCAGCCCGACTAGCGGGGGTTACGAGCAGTACTTC. Protein sequence: CASSPTSGGYEQYF.

The chain uses TRBV12-5 and TRBJ2-7, with 7 positions matching TRBD2. CDR3 length: 14 residues. The germline V gene has CDR1 LGHNT and CDR2 FRNRAP. Unmatched junction bases numbered 4, after V lost 1 base and J lost 4 bases. CDR3 sequence (DNA): TGTGCTAGTGGTTTGGCAGGCGGGGGTTACGAGCAGTACTTC. Encoded protein: CASGLAGGGYEQYF.

This chain uses TRBV27 with TRBJ2-7; 7 nucleotides line up with TRBD1. CDR3 length: 16 residues. The germline gives CDR1 MNHEY, CDR2 SMNVEV (reference sequence). The ends lost 6 bases at V and 2 bases at J; junction bases unmatched: 13. CDR3: CASSSSQQGFTYEQYF. CDR3 nucleotide sequence: TGTGCCAGCAGCTCCTCCCAACAGGGGTTCACCTACGAGCAGTACTTC.